This TCR beta chain was captured in a study of blood T cell repertoires in COVID-19. Study-wide background: The United States, Italy and Spain were the sources of the acute and convalescent COVID-19 samples.

Here immunoSEQ multiplex PCR was the method, and the copy in TCRdb shows in-frame clones only, minus some. Here the sample spans about 210,000 clones, about 76% being singletons. The CDR3 is 13 residues long. Trimming cost V 7 bases and J 6 bases, with 16 bases left between them. This TCR was recovered from a woman aged 45-65 years with acute COVID-19. Source material: PBMCs or T cells enriched from blood (not recorded which). The rearrangement uses TRBV12-3 or TRBV12-4 and TRBJ2-7, with D maybe TRBD1 (7 bases). The CDR3 loop is CASIPRQGGEQYF. The CDR3 DNA sequence: TGTGCCAGCATCCCTCGACAGGGAGGCGAGCAGTACTTC.